These T cell receptor beta chains were read from a single sample in a study of blood T cell repertoires in COVID-19. Sequencing was performed with immunoSEQ multiplex PCR; in TCRdb, only in-frame clones are kept and a portion is missing. The table has roughly 330,000 clones, around 87% seen once. Material: PBMCs or T cells enriched from blood (not recorded which). The source is a woman aged 30 to 39 who had recovered from COVID-19. Both conserved end residues are part of each CDR3. Each record gives: CDR3 protein, CDR3 DNA, V gene, D gene, clone size, J gene. A D gene is named only where the DNA matches it firmly. Size values are once, few and many counts, or a class for expanded clones, and some rows have none.

CASSTPRRTMNTEAFF,TGTGCCAGCAGCACCCCCAGGCGGACAATGAACACTGAAGCTTTCTTT,TRBV21-1,NA,NA,TRBJ1-1
CASSPSGGDTQYF,TGTGCCAGCAGCCCGAGTGGGGGGGATACGCAGTATTTT,TRBV3-1/TRBV3-2,NA,NA,TRBJ2-3
CSASVPQGSYNSPLHF,TGCAGTGCTAGTGTACCCCAGGGGAGCTATAATTCACCCCTCCACTTT,TRBV20-1,NA,NA,TRBJ1-6
CASRGRDREESNRNNEQFF,TGCGCCAGCAGGGGCCGGGACAGGGAGGAATCAAACCGCAACAATGAGCAGTTCTTC,TRBV5-1,TRBD1,NA,TRBJ2-1
CASSQDRVQTGNTIYF,TGTGCCAGCAGCCAAGATCGGGTCCAGACTGGAAACACCATATATTTT,TRBV4-2,NA,NA,TRBJ1-3
CASSLTRDSYGYTF,TGTGCCAGCAGTTTAACCCGGGACAGCTATGGCTACACCTTC,TRBV27,TRBD1,NA,TRBJ1-2
CASSLLGGLGPRGNSPLHF,TGTGCCAGCAGCTTACTTGGAGGACTGGGCCCTCGGGGAAATTCACCCCTCCACTTT,TRBV7-6,NA,NA,TRBJ1-6
CASSREVADTQYF,TGTGCCAGCAGTCGGGAGGTTGCAGATACGCAGTATTTT,TRBV2,TRBD2,NA,TRBJ2-3
CASSEGGDTEAFF,TGTGCCAGCAGTGAAGGGGGGGATACGGAAGCTTTCTTT,TRBV2,NA,NA,TRBJ1-1
CASSLSLNPGGNEQFF,TGTGCCAGCAGCCTATCATTAAACCCAGGGGGCAATGAGCAGTTCTTC,TRBV11-2,TRBD1,NA,TRBJ2-1
CAWKPGLAGFEQYF,TGTGCCTGGAAGCCCGGACTAGCGGGGTTCGAGCAGTACTTC,TRBV30,TRBD2,NA,TRBJ2-7
CASSQEGAGLAGSYEQYF,TGCGCCAGCAGCCAAGAAGGGGCCGGTCTAGCGGGGTCCTACGAGCAGTACTTC,TRBV4-1,TRBD2,once,TRBJ2-7
CASSKEWWQGGETQYF,TGTGCCAGCAGCAAAGAATGGTGGCAGGGAGGGGAGACCCAGTACTTC,TRBV21-1,NA,NA,TRBJ2-5
CASSLGPLAGGINEQFF,TGCGCCAGCAGCTTGGGCCCCCTAGCGGGGGGTATCAATGAGCAGTTCTTC,TRBV5-1,TRBD2,NA,TRBJ2-1
CASSQDPWTSGLDEQFF,TGCGCCAGCAGCCAAGATCCTTGGACTAGCGGACTCGATGAGCAGTTCTTC,TRBV4-3,TRBD2,once,TRBJ2-1
CASSFGQGDYEQYF,TGTGCCAGCAGCTTTGGACAGGGAGACTACGAGCAGTACTTC,TRBV5-6,TRBD1,NA,TRBJ2-7